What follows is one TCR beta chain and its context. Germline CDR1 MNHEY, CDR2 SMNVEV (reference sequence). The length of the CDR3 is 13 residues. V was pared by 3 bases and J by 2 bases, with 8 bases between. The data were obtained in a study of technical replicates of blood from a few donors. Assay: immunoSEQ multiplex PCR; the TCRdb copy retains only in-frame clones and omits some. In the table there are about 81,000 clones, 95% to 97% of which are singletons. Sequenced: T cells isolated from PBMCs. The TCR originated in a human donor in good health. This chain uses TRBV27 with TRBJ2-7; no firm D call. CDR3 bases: TGTGCCAGCAGTTTGGCCACAGCCTACGAGCAGTACTTC. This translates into CASSLATAYEQYF.